One TCR beta chain is described in this entry. Its cognate antigen is unknown. These data originate in a study of T cells in Graves' hyperthyroidism and ophthalmopathy. Study results and limitations: Ophthalmopathy stood apart from stable hyperthyroidism in a 13 V-J model.

Germline lookup yields CDR1 MNHGY and CDR2 SVAAGI. V was pared by 4 bases and J by 1 base, with 10 bases between. The CDR3 has 14 residues. Regions amplified from RNA transcripts were the TCR beta CDR3 regions. HTBI primers were the set used in a first-round RT-PCR of the TCR CDR3. TCRdb redid the calling of the multiplex PCR reads with MiXCR, one entry per CDR3 protein. The sample lists approximately 420,000 distinct CDR3 sequences, roughly an eighth occurring once. Sample: blood. The rearrangement joins TRBV6-9 to TRBJ1-2, with D possibly TRBD1 on 5 matching bases. The TCR originated in a young woman with Graves' hyperthyroidism. The CDR3, as DNA: TGTGCCAGCAGTTGGGGGGGAGGTAACTATGGCTACACCTTC. This encodes CASSWGGGNYGYTF.